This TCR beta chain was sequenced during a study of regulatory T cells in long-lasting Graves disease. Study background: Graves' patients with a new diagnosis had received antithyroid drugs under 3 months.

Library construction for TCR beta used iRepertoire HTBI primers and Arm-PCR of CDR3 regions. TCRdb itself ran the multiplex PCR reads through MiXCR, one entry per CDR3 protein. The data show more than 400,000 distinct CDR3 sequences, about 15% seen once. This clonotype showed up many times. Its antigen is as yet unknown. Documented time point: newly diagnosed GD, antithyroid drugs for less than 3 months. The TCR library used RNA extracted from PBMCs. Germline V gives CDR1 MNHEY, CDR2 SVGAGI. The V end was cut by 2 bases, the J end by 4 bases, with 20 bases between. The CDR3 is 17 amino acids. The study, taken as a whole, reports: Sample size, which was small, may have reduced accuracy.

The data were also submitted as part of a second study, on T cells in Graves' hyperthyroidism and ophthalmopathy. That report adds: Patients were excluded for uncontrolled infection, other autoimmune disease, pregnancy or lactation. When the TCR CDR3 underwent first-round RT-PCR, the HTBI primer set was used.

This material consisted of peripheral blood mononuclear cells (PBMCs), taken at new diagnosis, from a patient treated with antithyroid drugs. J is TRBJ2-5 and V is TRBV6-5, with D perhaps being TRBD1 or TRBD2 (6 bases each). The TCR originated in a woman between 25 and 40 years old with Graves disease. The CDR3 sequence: CASSYTPPGGAGETQYF. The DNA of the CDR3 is TGTGCCAGCAGTTACACCCCTCCCGGGGGCGCGGGAGAGACCCAGTACTTC.